This T cell receptor (beta chain) was profiled in a study of T-cell reconstitution after alpha-beta-depleted transplantation in children. Overall study findings and caveats: The origin of alpha-beta T cells about two months after transplant was reportedly several hundred expanded graft clones. A year post-transplant, T-cell counts and diversity derived mostly from newly produced T cells.

V trimming: 3 bases; J trimming: 5 bases; junction bases outside the gene matches: 7. Germline CDR1 DFQATT, CDR2 SNEGSKA (reference sequence). The CDR3 covers 14 residues. It was with unique molecular identifiers that the TCRbeta library was prepared. TCRdb analysed the PCR reads with MiXCR anew, one entry per CDR3 protein. Of approximately 430,000 distinct CDR3 sequences in the sample, around 15% are singletons; the top ten hold approximately 28%. This clonotype was counted between two and nine times. What it binds is not known. The TCR comes from a boy in the first two years of life who had a stem cell transplant for Wiskott-Aldrich syndrome, so the T cells may come from the graft donor. The sequencing here drew on PBMCs, mostly from graft donor cells, taken 360 days after TCRalphabeta/CD19-depleted stem cell transplant. This sequence joins TRBV20-1 and TRBJ2-5; 9 nucleotides line up with TRBD1. This CDR3 reads CSARPGQGWETQYF. The CDR3, as DNA: TGCAGTGCTAGGCCGGGACAGGGTTGGGAGACCCAGTACTTC.